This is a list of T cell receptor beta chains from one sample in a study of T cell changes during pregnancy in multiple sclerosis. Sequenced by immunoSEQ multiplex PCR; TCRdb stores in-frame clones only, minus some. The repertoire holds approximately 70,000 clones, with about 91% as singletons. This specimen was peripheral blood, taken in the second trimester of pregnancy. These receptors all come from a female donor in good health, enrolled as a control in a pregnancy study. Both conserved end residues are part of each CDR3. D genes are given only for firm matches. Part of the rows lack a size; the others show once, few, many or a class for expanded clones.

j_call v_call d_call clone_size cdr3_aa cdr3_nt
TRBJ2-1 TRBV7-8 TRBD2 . CASSLARLADNEQFF TGTGCCAGCAGCTTAGCGCGGCTAGCGGATAATGAGCAGTTCTTC
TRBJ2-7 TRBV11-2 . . CASSPSSYEQYF TGTGCCAGCAGCCCGAGCTCCTACGAGCAGTACTTC
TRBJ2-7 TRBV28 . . CASRIVGAGDYEQYF TGTGCCAGCAGGATTGTAGGGGCAGGGGACTACGAGCAGTACTTC
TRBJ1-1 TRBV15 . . CATSRQPRGEAFF TGTGCCACCAGCAGACAACCAAGGGGTGAAGCTTTCTTT
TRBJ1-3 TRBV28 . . CASPDSSGNTIYF TGTGCCAGCCCGGACAGCTCTGGAAACACCATATATTTT
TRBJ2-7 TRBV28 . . CASSLNIAYEQYF TGTGCCAGCAGTTTAAACATTGCCTACGAGCAGTACTTC
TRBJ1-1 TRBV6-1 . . CASSTPVRDTEAFF TGTGCCAGCAGTACTCCAGTCAGGGACACTGAAGCTTTCTTT
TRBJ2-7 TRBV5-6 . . CASSARQRPYEQYF TGTGCCAGCAGCGCCAGACAGCGACCCTACGAGCAGTACTTC
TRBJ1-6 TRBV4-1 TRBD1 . CASSARQGKESPLHF TGCGCCAGCAGCGCCCGACAGGGGAAGGAATCACCCCTCCACTTT
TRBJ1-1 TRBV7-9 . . CASSVGAGFGTEAFF TGTGCCAGCAGCGTGGGGGCAGGGTTCGGCACTGAAGCTTTCTTT
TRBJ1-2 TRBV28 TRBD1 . CASSFPQGDRLFGYTF TGTGCCAGCAGTTTTCCCCAGGGGGACAGGCTTTTTGGCTACACCTTC
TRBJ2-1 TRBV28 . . CASSSPGDFYNEQFF TGTGCCAGCAGTTCTCCAGGGGATTTTTACAATGAGCAGTTCTTC
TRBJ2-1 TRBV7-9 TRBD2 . CASSPRLAGESYNEQFF TGTGCCAGCAGCCCCCGACTAGCGGGAGAGTCCTACAATGAGCAGTTCTTC
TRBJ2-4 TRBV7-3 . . CASSREGGGNIQYF TGTGCCAGCAGCAGGGAGGGAGGGGGAAACATTCAGTACTTC
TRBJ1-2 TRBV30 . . CAWSVLAGYNYGYTF TGTGCCTGGAGTGTTTTGGCAGGCTACAACTATGGCTACACCTTC
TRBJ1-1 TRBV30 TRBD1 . CAWSVYDRGFAEAFF TGTGCCTGGAGTGTTTACGACAGGGGTTTTGCTGAAGCTTTCTTT
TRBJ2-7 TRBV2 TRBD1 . CASSVTGVHDEQYF TGTGCCAGCAGCGTAACAGGGGTACACGACGAGCAGTACTTC
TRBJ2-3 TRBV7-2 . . CASSLVERGTDTQYF TGTGCCAGCAGCTTAGTTGAGCGGGGCACAGATACGCAGTATTTT
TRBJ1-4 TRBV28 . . CASLEGINEKLFF TGTGCCAGCCTGGAGGGGATTAATGAAAAACTGTTTTTT
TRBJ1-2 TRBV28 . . CASSYSGDGYTF TGTGCCAGCAGTTACTCAGGGGACGGCTACACCTTC
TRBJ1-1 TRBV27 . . CASSLYTSGNTEAFF TGTGCCAGCAGTTTATATACATCAGGAAACACTGAAGCTTTCTTT
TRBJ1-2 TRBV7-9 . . CASSLPGLRGGYTF TGTGCCAGCAGCTTACCGGGCCTCCGGGGGGGCTACACCTTC
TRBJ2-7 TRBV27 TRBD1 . CASSLSGRQGIEQYF TGTGCCAGCAGTTTATCTGGAAGACAGGGGATAGAGCAGTACTTC
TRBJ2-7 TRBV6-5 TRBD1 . CASSITGDGYEQYF TGTGCCAGCAGTATAACAGGGGATGGATACGAGCAGTACTTC
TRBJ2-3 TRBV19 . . CASRSRSGGTDTQYF TGTGCCAGTAGGTCCCGGTCGGGGGGCACAGATACGCAGTATTTT
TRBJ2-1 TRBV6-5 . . CASSSSSGRAYGEQFF .
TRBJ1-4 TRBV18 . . CASSQQGGEKLFF TGTGCCAGCTCTCAACAGGGTGGTGAAAAACTGTTTTTT
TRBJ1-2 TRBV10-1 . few CASSETRGDYGYTF TGCGCCAGCAGTGAGACCAGAGGAGACTATGGCTACACCTTC
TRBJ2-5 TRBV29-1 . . CSVTDRLGETQYF TGCAGCGTTACGGACAGACTGGGGGAGACCCAGTACTTC
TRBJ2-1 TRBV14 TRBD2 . CASSQESGTSALNEQFF TGTGCCAGCAGCCAAGAGTCGGGGACTAGCGCTCTTAATGAGCAGTTCTTC
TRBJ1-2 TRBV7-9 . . CASSTQNYGYTF TGTGCCAGCAGCACACAAAACTATGGCTACACCTTC
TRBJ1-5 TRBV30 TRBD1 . CAFRTGEGNQPQHF TGTGCCTTTAGGACAGGGGAAGGCAATCAGCCCCAGCATTTT
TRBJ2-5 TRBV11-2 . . CASSLLAALQETQYF TGTGCCAGCAGCTTATTAGCGGCCCTCCAAGAGACCCAGTACTTC
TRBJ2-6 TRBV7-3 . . CASSLTPRQGNPGANVLTF TGTGCCAGCAGCTTAACCCCACGGCAGGGAAACCCTGGGGCCAACGTCCTGACTTTC
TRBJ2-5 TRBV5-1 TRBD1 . CASSAQGFQETQYF TGCGCCAGCAGCGCACAGGGGTTCCAAGAGACCCAGTACTTC
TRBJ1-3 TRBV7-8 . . CASSPSRGAFGNTIYF TGTGCCAGCAGCCCCTCACGGGGGGCCTTCGGAAACACCATATATTTT
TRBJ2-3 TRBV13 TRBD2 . CASSPGAYGAGGPRFTDTQYF TGTGCCAGCAGCCCGGGGGCCTATGGAGCGGGAGGTCCAAGGTTCACAGATACGCAGTATTTT
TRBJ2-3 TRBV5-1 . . CASSLGNGVLTDTQYF TGCGCCAGCAGCTTGGGGAACGGGGTGCTCACAGATACGCAGTATTTT
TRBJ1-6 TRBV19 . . CASSIGGPTGSPLHF TGTGCCAGTAGTATAGGGGGCCCTACTGGCTCACCCCTCCACTTT
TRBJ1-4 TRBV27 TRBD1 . CASSFGTGVIGNEKLFF TGTGCCAGTAGTTTTGGGACAGGGGTAATCGGTAATGAAAAACTGTTTTTT
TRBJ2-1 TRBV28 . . CASKETSSYNEQFF TGTGCCAGCAAGGAGACTAGCTCCTACAATGAGCAGTTCTTC
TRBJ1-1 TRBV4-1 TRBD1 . CASSQTGQGPEAFF TGCGCCAGCAGCCAGACAGGACAGGGACCTGAAGCTTTCTTT
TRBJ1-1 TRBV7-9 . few CASSLEQLNTEAFF TGTGCCAGCAGCTTAGAACAGTTGAACACTGAAGCTTTCTTT